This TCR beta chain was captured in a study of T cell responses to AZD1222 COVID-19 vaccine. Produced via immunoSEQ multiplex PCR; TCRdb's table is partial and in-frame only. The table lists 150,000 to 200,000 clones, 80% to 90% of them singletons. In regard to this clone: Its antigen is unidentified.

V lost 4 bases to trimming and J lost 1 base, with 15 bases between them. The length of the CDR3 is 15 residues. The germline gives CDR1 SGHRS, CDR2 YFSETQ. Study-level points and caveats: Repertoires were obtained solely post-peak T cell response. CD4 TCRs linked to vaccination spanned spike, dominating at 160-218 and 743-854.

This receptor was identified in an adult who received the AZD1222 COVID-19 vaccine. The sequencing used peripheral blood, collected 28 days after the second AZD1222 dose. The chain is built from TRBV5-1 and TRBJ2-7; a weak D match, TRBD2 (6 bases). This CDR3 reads CASSARAGLSYEQYF. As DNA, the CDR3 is TGCGCCAGCAGCGCCCGAGCGGGCTTATCCTACGAGCAGTACTTC.